This is a list of T cell receptor beta chains from one sample in a study of blood T cell repertoires in COVID-19. Assay: immunoSEQ multiplex PCR; the TCRdb copy retains only in-frame clones and omits some. Of about 100,000 clones listed, around 88% are singletons. Sequencing was performed on peripheral blood. All receptors derive from a man between 45 and 60 years old with active or convalescent COVID-19. Each CDR3 is given with its conserved first and last residue. D genes are given only for firm matches. Part of the rows lack a size; the others show once, few, many or a class for expanded clones.

size	length	V	J	D	CDR3	DNA
-	13	TRBV11-2	TRBJ1-1	TRBD1	CASRRQGAVEAFF	TGTGCCAGCAGGCGACAGGGGGCGGTTGAAGCTTTCTTT
-	15	TRBV2	TRBJ1-1	TRBD1	CASSLQGLRGTEAFF	TGTGCCAGCAGCCTACAGGGGCTAAGGGGCACTGAAGCTTTCTTT
-	17	TRBV5-1	TRBJ1-3	-	CASSPQPDKSSGNTIYF	TGCGCCAGCAGCCCACAACCCGACAAGAGCTCTGGAAACACCATATATTTT
-	14	TRBV27	TRBJ2-5	-	CASSPLGGAETQYF	TGTGCCAGCAGTCCGTTAGGGGGGGCGGAGACCCAGTACTTC
once	15	TRBV6-6	TRBJ2-6	-	CASSYSSSGANVLTF	TGTGCCAGCAGTTACTCGAGCTCTGGGGCCAACGTCCTGACTTTC
-	16	TRBV6-6	TRBJ2-1	-	CASKHRQGTIYNEQFF	TGTGCCAGCAAGCATAGGCAGGGGACGATCTACAATGAGCAGTTCTTC
-	15	TRBV5-6	TRBJ2-7	TRBD2	CASSLGLAGAYEQYF	TGTGCCAGCAGCTTGGGCCTAGCGGGAGCCTACGAGCAGTACTTC
-	15	TRBV11-2	TRBJ2-1	TRBD2	CASSRSGATYNEQFF	TGTGCCAGCAGCCGCAGCGGGGCAACCTACAATGAGCAGTTCTTC
-	15	TRBV6-5	TRBJ2-3	TRBD1	CATPVPGQGWDTQYF	TGTGCCACCCCAGTCCCGGGACAGGGGTGGGATACGCAGTATTTT
-	14	TRBV3-1/TRBV3-2	TRBJ2-7	-	CASRPPGGSYEQYF	TGTGCCAGCAGACCCCCGGGTGGCTCCTACGAGCAGTACTTC
-	15	TRBV5-4	TRBJ2-1	TRBD2	CASSIRTSGYNEQFF	TGTGCCAGCAGCATAAGGACTAGCGGTTACAATGAGCAGTTCTTC
-	15	TRBV19	TRBJ2-2	-	CASSLLALETGELFF	TGTGCCAGTAGTCTATTAGCGCTCGAGACAGGGGAGCTGTTTTTT
-	14	TRBV10-3	TRBJ2-5	TRBD2	CAISVAGRQETQYF	TGTGCCATCAGCGTAGCGGGCCGACAAGAGACCCAGTACTTC
-	13	TRBV29-1	TRBJ1-4	TRBD1	CSVKTGTNEKLFF	TGCAGCGTTAAGACAGGGACTAATGAAAAACTGTTTTTT
-	16	TRBV28	TRBJ2-5	TRBD2	CASSLGGGRARETQYF	TGTGCCAGCAGTTTAGGAGGCGGGAGGGCCCGGGAGACCCAGTACTTC
-	14	TRBV29-1	TRBJ2-1	-	CSVGHRLKPNEQFF	TGCAGCGTAGGACACCGGCTAAAACCTAATGAGCAGTTCTTC
-	15	TRBV7-9	TRBJ1-6	TRBD1	CASSHRDSYNSPLHF	TGTGCCAGCAGCCACCGGGACAGCTATAATTCACCCCTCCACTTT
-	13	TRBV6-2/TRBV6-3	TRBJ2-1	-	CASSTSSYNEQFF	TGTGCCAGCAGTACCAGCTCCTACAATGAGCAGTTCTTC
-	14	TRBV5-8	TRBJ2-2	-	CASSTKNTGGELFF	TGTGCCAGCAGCACCAAAAACACAGGCGGGGAGCTGTTTTTT
-	15	TRBV10-3	TRBJ2-3	TRBD2	CAISEAAGGPDTQYF	TGTGCCATCAGTGAGGCAGCGGGAGGGCCAGATACGCAGTATTTT
-	15	TRBV6-5	TRBJ2-7	TRBD1	CASRHPRDRGYEQYF	TGTGCCAGCAGACACCCCCGGGACAGGGGCTACGAGCAGTACTTC
-	13	TRBV6-5	TRBJ1-2	-	CASSQDSSYGYTF	TGTGCCAGCAGTCAGGACAGCTCCTATGGCTACACCTTC
-	13	TRBV10-3	TRBJ1-5	TRBD1	CAIGGGQEQPQHF	TGTGCCATCGGAGGGGGACAGGAACAGCCCCAGCATTTT
-	12	TRBV19	TRBJ2-1	-	CATLESYNEQFF	TGTGCCACCCTCGAGTCCTACAATGAGCAGTTCTTC
-	15	TRBV6-5	TRBJ2-7	-	CASSPRDAGGYEQYF	TGTGCCAGCAGCCCCCGGGACGCAGGGGGGTACGAGCAGTACTTC
once	13	TRBV7-9	TRBJ1-2	TRBD1	CASSSGAGGGYTF	TGTGCCAGCAGCTCTGGGGCAGGGGGCGGCTACACCTTC
-	14	TRBV29-1	TRBJ1-5	TRBD1	CSVGTGVRNQPQHF	TGCAGCGTGGGGACAGGGGTTCGGAATCAGCCCCAGCATTTT
-	14	TRBV5-4	TRBJ2-1	-	CASSFQGLINEQFF	TGTGCCAGCAGCTTCCAGGGTCTAATCAATGAGCAGTTCTTC
-	17	TRBV7-9	TRBJ2-1	TRBD2	CASSPLGGGGSYNEQFF	TGTGCCAGCAGCCCCCTCGGGGGGGGTGGGTCCTACAATGAGCAGTTCTTC
-	13	TRBV19	TRBJ1-1	-	CASSQQGPTEAFF	TGTGCCAGTAGTCAACAGGGACCCACTGAAGCTTTCTTT
-	19	TRBV2	TRBJ2-2	TRBD2	CASKTGLAGEIANTGELFF	TGTGCCAGCAAAACAGGACTAGCGGGAGAGATCGCGAACACCGGGGAGCTGTTTTTT
-	12	TRBV12-3/TRBV12-4	TRBJ2-2	-	CASSFGTGELFF	TGTGCCAGCAGTTTCGGCACCGGGGAGCTGTTTTTT
-	13	TRBV28	TRBJ2-5	-	CASSFPYQETQYF	TGTGCCAGCAGTTTTCCGTACCAAGAGACCCAGTACTTC
few	13	TRBV5-4	TRBJ1-1	-	CASSLQGATEAFF	TGTGCCAGCAGCCTACAGGGAGCCACTGAAGCTTTCTTT
-	16	TRBV7-9	TRBJ2-7	TRBD2	CASSPGTSGRHYEQYF	TGTGCCAGCAGCCCGGGGACTAGCGGGAGGCACTACGAGCAGTACTTC
-	16	TRBV6-6	TRBJ1-2	-	CASSYSMDRSNYGYTF	TGTGCCAGCAGTTACTCAATGGACAGATCTAACTATGGCTACACCTTC
once	15	TRBV7-2	TRBJ2-3	-	CASSWVRAIGDTQYF	TGTGCCAGCAGCTGGGTCAGGGCGATAGGAGATACGCAGTATTTT
-	15	TRBV7-6	TRBJ1-1	-	CASTPDQGRATEAFF	TGTGCCAGCACCCCGGATCAGGGTAGGGCGACTGAAGCTTTCTTT
-	16	TRBV4-3	TRBJ2-2	TRBD1	CASSGEDRGGTGELFF	TGCGCCAGCAGCGGAGAGGACAGGGGGGGGACCGGGGAGCTGTTTTTT